This T cell receptor beta chain is from a study of human versus mouse CDR3 diversity and MHC coevolution. Study details: Reportedly, immunoSEQ detects one in 200,000 T cells with minimized PCR bias. Each sample yielded about 0.6 x 10^7 to 1.8 x 10^7 valid reads. General study findings and limits: The lowest clonal inequality scores came from most of the three human donors. Mice had fewer CDR3 deletions and insertions than humans on average.

A note on this clone: Its target is not known.

Assay used: immunoSEQ multiplex PCR; TCRdb lists only in-frame clones, some missing. The table has around 74,000 clones, around 90% seen once; the top ten hold less than 0.19%. This sequence originates from a person between 30 and 69 years old in good health. Sequenced sample: naive CD4+ T cells from blood. Subset in this sample: CD45RO-negative CD62L-positive naive CD4 T cells.

The CDR3 protein is CASSPMTRSGGPEAFF. The CDR3 bases are TGTGCCAGCTCCCCCATGACGAGGTCGGGGGGCCCTGAAGCTTTCTTT. The chain couples TRBV18 to TRBJ1-1, with D maybe TRBD1 (6 bases). CDR1 KGHSH and CDR2 LQKENI come from the germline V gene. The CDR3 has 16 amino acids. Trimming removed 6 bases at V and 6 bases at J, with 23 bases between.